The rows below give T cell receptor beta chains drawn from one sample of a study of shared clonotypes between healthy human individuals. Profiling relied on immunoSEQ multiplex PCR, and the TCRdb table lists in-frame clones only, not all of them. The sample carries millions of clones, roughly 95% recorded once. The sequenced material came from naive CD8+ T cells sorted from blood. Receptor source: a man aged 18 to 30 in good health. The CDR3 runs from the conserved cysteine through the conserved F or W. A D gene is named only where the DNA matches it firmly. Clone sizes are given selectively: once, few, many, or a class where the clone is expanded.

D gene	V gene	J gene	clone size	CDR3 DNA	CDR3 protein
TRBD2	TRBV10-1	TRBJ2-1	.	TGCGCCAGCAGTGAGTCGGGAGGACTAGGCCCTTACAATGAGCAGTTCTTC	CASSESGGLGPYNEQFF
TRBD1	TRBV6-5	TRBJ2-1	.	TGTGCCAGCAGCTGGACAGGGGAGAACTACAATGAGCAGTTCTTC	CASSWTGENYNEQFF
TRBD2	TRBV5-1	TRBJ2-4	.	TGCGCCAGCAGCTTGGACCTGGGAGGGTCGTCAGGAAACATTCAGTACTTC	CASSLDLGGSSGNIQYF
.	TRBV5-4	TRBJ1-2	.	TGTGCCAGCAGCGTTGACAGCTATGGCTACACCTTC	CASSVDSYGYTF
TRBD2	TRBV10-3	TRBJ2-7	.	TGTGCCATCAGTGAGTCATCATTAGCGGGACACGAGCAGTACTTC	CAISESSLAGHEQYF
TRBD1	TRBV5-8	TRBJ2-3	.	TGTGCCAGCACCCACGGGACAGGGGTGGGCGATACGCAGTATTTT	CASTHGTGVGDTQYF
.	TRBV19	TRBJ1-4	once	TGTGCCAGTAGGCCAGCTGGGGGGGCCGAACTGTTTTTT	CASRPAGGAELFF
.	TRBV29-1	TRBJ2-3	.	TGCAGCGTTCTAGACCTCTGGGCAGATACGCAGTATTTT	CSVLDLWADTQYF
.	TRBV7-2	TRBJ1-5	.	TGTGCCACCGGCTCAGCCCCCGGTCAGCCCCAGCATTTT	CATGSAPGQPQHF
.	TRBV5-4	TRBJ2-4	.	TGTGCCAGCAGTTCCGACTCGAGAAACATTCAGTACTTC	CASSSDSRNIQYF
TRBD1	TRBV27	TRBJ1-1	.	TGTGCCAGCAGTTACCCACAGGGGACGAACACTGAAGCTTTCTTT	CASSYPQGTNTEAFF
TRBD1	TRBV19	TRBJ1-5	.	TGTGCCAGTAGTATAGGACAGGGGAGCAATCAGCCCCAGCATTTT	CASSIGQGSNQPQHF
.	TRBV12-5	TRBJ2-2	.	TGTGCTAGTGGTTTGGTTCGTGGCGGAGTCGGCGGGGAGCTGTTTTTT	CASGLVRGGVGGELFF
.	TRBV11-3	TRBJ2-5	.	TGTGCCAGCAGCGCCGGGACTTCAGAGACCCAGTACTTC	CASSAGTSETQYF
TRBD1	TRBV30	TRBJ1-1	.	TGTGCCTGGAGTTACCCCGGGACAGCAAACACTGAAGCTTTCTTT	CAWSYPGTANTEAFF
.	TRBV27	TRBJ2-2	.	TGTGCCAGCATGACCCGGGACTCCCCCACCGGGGAGCTGTTTTTT	CASMTRDSPTGELFF
TRBD2	TRBV7-2	TRBJ2-7	.	TGTGCCAGCAGCTACGGGACTAGCGTCTCCTACGAGCAGTACTTC	CASSYGTSVSYEQYF
TRBD1	TRBV10-2	TRBJ2-7	.	TGCGCCAGCAGTGACCCGGGACAGGGAGCCTACGAGCAGTACTTC	CASSDPGQGAYEQYF
.	TRBV19	TRBJ1-2	.	TGTGCCAGTAGTATTGGGGCGGCTGGCTACACCTTC	CASSIGAAGYTF
.	TRBV7-9	TRBJ1-2	.	TGTGCCAGCAGCTTAGAAGGTTCTGGCTACACCTTC	CASSLEGSGYTF
.	TRBV11-2	TRBJ2-3	once	TGTGCCAGCAGCTTAGAATTTGCGACAGATACGCAGTATTTT	CASSLEFATDTQYF
TRBD2	TRBV4-1	TRBJ2-7	.	TGCGCCAGCAGCCAAGGCCTGGGGGGGACCTACGAGCAGTACTTC	CASSQGLGGTYEQYF
.	TRBV2	TRBJ1-6	.	TGTGCCAGCACCGAAGGGGACTCTAATTCACCCCTCCACTTT	CASTEGDSNSPLHF
TRBD1	TRBV13	TRBJ2-5	.	TGTGCCAGCAGCGGTGGGGGGACAGGGGTGGAGACCCAGTACTTC	CASSGGGTGVETQYF
.	TRBV6-5	TRBJ2-6	few	TGTGCCAGTAGTTACTCGACAGTATCGGCCAACGTCCTGACTTTC	CASSYSTVSANVLTF
.	TRBV9	TRBJ2-1	.	TGTGCCAGCAGCGTTGTAGGTGAGCAGTTCTTC	CASSVVGEQFF
.	TRBV27	TRBJ1-1	.	TGTGCCAGCAGTTTATCGCCGCGTTACAGGGAAGGCACTGAAGCTTTCTTT	CASSLSPRYREGTEAFF
.	TRBV10-3	TRBJ1-2	once	TGTGCCATCAGTGACGGAGGGAACTATGGCTACACCTTC	CAISDGGNYGYTF
TRBD1	TRBV15	TRBJ2-3	.	TGTGCCACCAGCAGATCCCGGACAGGGGGAACAGATACGCAGTATTTT	CATSRSRTGGTDTQYF
.	TRBV9	TRBJ1-1	.	TGTGCCAGCAGCCCGGGACCCGAGGGCACTGAAGCTTTCTTT	CASSPGPEGTEAFF
TRBD2	TRBV2	TRBJ2-7	.	TGTGCCAGCAGTGGTGGGACTAGCGGGTCTTTGCTACTCTACGAGCAGTACTTC	CASSGGTSGSLLLYEQYF
TRBD2	TRBV7-2	TRBJ2-3	.	TGTGCCAGCAGCCCCGGGCGGGAGGGCCTTGATACGCAGTATTTT	CASSPGREGLDTQYF